This is a list of T cell receptor beta chains from one sample in a study of Ad26.COV2.S vaccination and SARS-CoV-2 variants. TCRdb's copy holds only in-frame clones and misses some; the assay was immunoSEQ multiplex PCR. The sample includes fewer than 800,000 clones, about 89% seen only once; the top ten take around 1.4%. Material: peripheral blood, obtained in a trial of Ad26.COV2.S vaccine versus placebo. Source of these receptors: a person aged 18-65 years who received the Ad26.COV2.S COVID-19 vaccine or a placebo. Both conserved end residues are part of each CDR3. A D gene is named only where the DNA matches it firmly. Only part of the rows carry a size: once, few, many, or a class if the clone is expanded.

J: TRBJ1-5; V: TRBV5-6; size: NA; D: NA; DNA: TGTGCCAGCAGCTTGTTGTCGGGAAGCAATCAGCCCCAGCATTTT; CDR3: CASSLLSGSNQPQHF
J: TRBJ2-7; V: TRBV5-4; size: NA; D: NA; DNA: TGTGCCAGCAGTTCCGGGAACTCCTACGAGCAGTACTTC; CDR3: CASSSGNSYEQYF
J: TRBJ2-3; V: TRBV19; size: NA; D: TRBD1; DNA: TGTGCCAGTAGCCCGGACAGGGGCACAGATACGCAGTATTTT; CDR3: CASSPDRGTDTQYF
J: TRBJ1-2; V: TRBV7-3; size: NA; D: NA; DNA: TGTGCCAGCAGCTTACAGGGGAACTATGGCTACACCTTC; CDR3: CASSLQGNYGYTF
J: TRBJ2-5; V: TRBV3-1/TRBV3-2; size: NA; D: TRBD2; DNA: TGTGCCAGCAGCCAAGTTGAGCGGGGGGGCTTTTGGCAAGAGACCCAGTACTTC; CDR3: CASSQVERGGFWQETQYF
J: TRBJ2-2; V: TRBV21-1; size: NA; D: NA; DNA: TGTGCCAGCAGCAAAGGGCCGGGACAGGGGCCCGGGGAGCTGTTTTTT; CDR3: CASSKGPGQGPGELFF
J: TRBJ2-7; V: TRBV11-2; size: NA; D: NA; DNA: TGTGCCAGCAGCTTTGGGCACGGGTCGACCCACGAGCAGTACTTC; CDR3: CASSFGHGSTHEQYF
J: TRBJ1-5; V: TRBV24-1; size: NA; D: NA; DNA: TGTGCCACCAGTGACCGGGAGGGAAACAATCAGCCCCAGCATTTT; CDR3: CATSDREGNNQPQHF
J: TRBJ2-7; V: TRBV7-2; size: NA; D: NA; DNA: TGTGCCAGCAGCTTAGCGGGGGGCCTCTACGAGCAGTACTTC; CDR3: CASSLAGGLYEQYF
J: TRBJ2-7; V: TRBV3-1/TRBV3-2; size: NA; D: NA; DNA: TGTGCCAGCAGCCCTAACTCCTACGAGCAGTACTTC; CDR3: CASSPNSYEQYF
J: TRBJ2-3; V: TRBV7-2; size: NA; D: NA; DNA: TGTGCCAGCAGCTTAGGCCTGGCCACAGATACGCAGTATTTT; CDR3: CASSLGLATDTQYF
J: TRBJ2-7; V: TRBV5-1; size: NA; D: NA; DNA: TGCGCCAGCAGCTTGGTCCCGGATAGATTCTACGAGCAGTACTTC; CDR3: CASSLVPDRFYEQYF
J: TRBJ1-2; V: TRBV6-6; size: NA; D: NA; DNA: TGTGCCAGCAGGAGCTATGGCTACACCTTC; CDR3: CASRSYGYTF
J: TRBJ2-1; V: TRBV4-2; size: NA; D: TRBD2; DNA: TGTGCCAGCAGCCAAACCGGGACTAGCGGGTGGTATGAGCAGTTCTTC; CDR3: CASSQTGTSGWYEQFF
J: TRBJ1-1; V: TRBV19; size: NA; D: NA; DNA: TGTGCCAGTAGGACTATCGCACTGAACACTGAAGCTTTCTTT; CDR3: CASRTIALNTEAFF
J: TRBJ1-5; V: TRBV2; size: NA; D: TRBD1; DNA: TGTGCCAGCAGGGACAGGGGCAGCAATCAGCCCCAGCATTTT; CDR3: CASRDRGSNQPQHF
J: TRBJ1-1; V: TRBV6-5; size: NA; D: NA; DNA: TGTGCCAGCAGTTACGGGGGGGTGGACACTGAAGCTTTCTTT; CDR3: CASSYGGVDTEAFF
J: TRBJ2-3; V: TRBV29-1; size: NA; D: NA; DNA: TGCAGCGTTGAAGATCAAAGGGGGAGCACAGATACGCAGTATTTT; CDR3: CSVEDQRGSTDTQYF
J: TRBJ1-1; V: TRBV30; size: once; D: TRBD1; DNA: TGTGCCTGGAGTGTAAGGGCACAGGGGGCGGCGGCTTTCTTT; CDR3: CAWSVRAQGAAAFF
J: TRBJ1-3; V: TRBV6-5; size: NA; D: NA; DNA: TGTGCCAGCAGAATCTCCTCTGGAAACACCATATATTTT; CDR3: CASRISSGNTIYF
J: TRBJ1-4; V: TRBV25-1; size: NA; D: NA; DNA: TGTGCCAGCAGTTGGGACCTTCCTTTGGGTGAAAAACTGTTTTTT; CDR3: CASSWDLPLGEKLFF
J: TRBJ2-7; V: TRBV11-3; size: NA; D: NA; DNA: TGTGCCAGCAGCCCGGGGACCCGGGACTACGAGCAGTACTTC; CDR3: CASSPGTRDYEQYF
J: TRBJ2-5; V: TRBV30; size: NA; D: NA; DNA: TGTGCCTGGAATGGAGGGGGGGAGACCCAGTACTTC; CDR3: CAWNGGGETQYF
J: TRBJ2-1; V: TRBV11-1; size: NA; D: TRBD2; DNA: TGTGCCAGCAGCGGCGGGACTAGCGTAAACAATGAGCAGTTCTTC; CDR3: CASSGGTSVNNEQFF
J: TRBJ1-2; V: TRBV6-5; size: NA; D: NA; DNA: TGTGCCAGCTATAACTATGGCTACACCTTC; CDR3: CASYNYGYTF
J: TRBJ2-3; V: TRBV4-2; size: NA; D: NA; DNA: TGTGCCAGCAGCCTTAGTGAGACGCAGTATTTT; CDR3: CASSLSETQYF
J: TRBJ1-1; V: TRBV5-6; size: NA; D: NA; DNA: TGTGCCAGCAGCTTGGTTCCGGACAGGAACACTGAAGCTTTCTTT; CDR3: CASSLVPDRNTEAFF
J: TRBJ1-1; V: TRBV3-1/TRBV3-2; size: once; D: NA; DNA: TGTGCCAGCAGCCTATCTCAGGGGAGGACTGAAGCTTTCTTT; CDR3: CASSLSQGRTEAFF
J: TRBJ2-3; V: TRBV6-5; size: NA; D: TRBD1; DNA: TGTGCCAGCAGGAAAAGGGGACAGGGGGCAGATACGCAGTATTTT; CDR3: CASRKRGQGADTQYF
J: TRBJ1-2; V: TRBV11-2; size: NA; D: NA; DNA: TGTGCCAGCAGCTTAGGAGGGGTAGAAGCTAACTATGGCTACACCTTC; CDR3: CASSLGGVEANYGYTF
J: TRBJ2-1; V: TRBV7-3; size: NA; D: TRBD2; DNA: TGTGCCAGCAGCTCCCGGACTAGCGGGGACTACAATGAGCAGTTCTTC; CDR3: CASSSRTSGDYNEQFF
J: TRBJ1-1; V: TRBV5-1; size: few; D: NA; DNA: TGCGCCAGCAGCTTCGAGGGGAGAACGGCTGAAGCTTTCTTT; CDR3: CASSFEGRTAEAFF
J: TRBJ2-6; V: TRBV5-1; size: NA; D: NA; DNA: TGCGCCAGCAGCTTAGAGAGCTCTGGGGCCAACGTCCTGACTTTC; CDR3: CASSLESSGANVLTF
J: TRBJ2-2; V: TRBV2; size: NA; D: NA; DNA: TGTGCCAGCAGTGATCAGCGGTCGGCTCCCGGGGAGCTGTTTTTT; CDR3: CASSDQRSAPGELFF
J: TRBJ1-2; V: TRBV11-1; size: NA; D: NA; DNA: TGTGCCAGCAGCTTAGTGGGCCTGAACTATGGCTACACCTTC; CDR3: CASSLVGLNYGYTF